This TCR beta chain was found in a study of blood T cell repertoires in COVID-19. The overall study: PBMCs, B-cell-depleted T cells, or T cells provided the cDNA or gDNA that made up the material.

In the original processing: Reference gene primer amplification gave estimated nucleated cell counts. Clones were read by immunoSEQ multiplex PCR, and TCRdb kept only the in-frame ones, dropping some. D and trimming were read from the DNA, whereas the V and J calls and clone size are those reported in that table. The sample comprises some 200,000 clones, 80% to 90% of which are singletons, and approximately 3.4% rests with the top ten. Clinical histories supplied by participants themselves formed the basis of cohort assignment. V was cut by 0 bases and J by 5 bases, with 14 bases left in between. The germline V gene encodes CDR1 SNHLY and CDR2 FYNNEI. The CDR3 has 16 residues.

The rearrangement joins TRBV2 to TRBJ1-5; possibly TRBD1 for D (5 bases). This TCR was recovered from a woman younger than 35 in a cohort exposed to, infected with or recovered from COVID-19 (not recorded which). Sequencing was done on a sample of PBMCs or T cells enriched from blood (not recorded which). The CDR3 spells CASSEALQGGDQPQHF. CDR3 in DNA: TGTGCCAGCAGTGAAGCGCTTCAGGGAGGAGATCAGCCCCAGCATTTT. Based on the CDR3 plus reference TRBV2 and TRBJ1-5, the full variable domain is EPEVTQTPSHQVTQMGQEVILRCVPISNHLYFYWYRQILGQKVEFLVSFYNNEISEKSEIFDDQFSVERPDGSNFTLKIRSTKLEDSAMYFCASSEALQGGDQPQHFGDGTRLSIL.